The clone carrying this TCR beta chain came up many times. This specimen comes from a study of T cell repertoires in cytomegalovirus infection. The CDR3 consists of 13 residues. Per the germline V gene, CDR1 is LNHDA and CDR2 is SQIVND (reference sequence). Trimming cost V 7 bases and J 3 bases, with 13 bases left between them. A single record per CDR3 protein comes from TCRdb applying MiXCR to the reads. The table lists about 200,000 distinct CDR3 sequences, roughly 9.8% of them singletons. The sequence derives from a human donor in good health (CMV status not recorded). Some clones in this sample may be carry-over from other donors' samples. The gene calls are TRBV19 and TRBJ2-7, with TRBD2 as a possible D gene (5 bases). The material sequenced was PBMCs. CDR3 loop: CASTPPGDYEQYF. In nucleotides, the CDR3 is TGTGCCAGTACCCCCCCCGGGGACTACGAGCAGTACTTC.